The 28 T cell receptor beta chains below all came from one sample that was sequenced in a study of beta chain features in type 1 diabetes. Study observations and caveats: There was a moderate but significant shortening of TCRB CDR3s in all four CD4+ subsets of Type 1 diabetes patients.

The antigens of these receptors remain unknown. Sequencing targeted expressed TCRB transcripts, as all isolated RNA had been reverse transcribed. Generated by immunoSEQ multiplex PCR, the TCRdb table keeps only in-frame clones and is missing some. The sample includes approximately 150,000 clones, around 13% of them seen just once. Sequencing was performed on central memory CD4+ T cells from blood. The origin of the receptors is a man aged 18 to 30 with type 1 diabetes.

This clone turned up a few times. The genes are TRBV4-1 and TRBJ2-1; D remains unclear. The V end lost 0 bases, the J end lost 0 bases, and 15 bases lay between the germline ends. Germline V lookup: CDR1 MGHRA, CDR2 YSYEKL. The CDR3 loop spans 18 amino acids. The CDR3 is CASSQEKIPDFSYNEQFF. DNA for the CDR3: TGCGCCAGCAGCCAAGAGAAAATCCCAGACTTCTCCTACAATGAGCAGTTCTTC.

The table lists this clone with a few counts. V usage is TRBV7-9 and J usage is TRBJ1-1; D is possibly TRBD1 (6 bases). V was clipped by 1 base and J by 3 bases, with 12 bases between them. The CDR3 is 15 amino acids. Germline V gives CDR1 SEHNR, CDR2 FQNEAQ (reference sequence). This CDR3 is CASSLVAGADTEAFF. The CDR3 nucleotides read TGTGCCAGCAGCTTAGTGGCAGGGGCGGACACTGAAGCTTTCTTT.

This clone was observed a few times. J is TRBJ1-3 and V is TRBV30, with a weak D call TRBD1 (6 bases). The CDR3 has 14 amino acids. V lost 2 bases and J lost 3, with 11 bases in between. Germline V gene lookup returns CDR1 GTSNPN and CDR2 SVGIG (reference sequence). DNA for the CDR3: TGTGCCTGGAGTTCAGGGGCAGTTGGAAACACCATATATTTT. Protein sequence: CAWSSGAVGNTIYF.

This clone was seen a handful of times. CDR3 DNA: TGTGCCTGGAGTGTACTACGGGCAACTAATGAAAAACTGTTTTTT. The encoded protein is CAWSVLRATNEKLFF. The J gene is TRBJ1-4, the V gene TRBV30, with unresolved D. CDR1 GTSNPN and CDR2 SVGIG come from the germline V gene (reference sequence). Trimming stripped 0 bases from V and 0 bases from J, with 8 bases between. CDR3 length: 15 amino acids.

This rearrangement joins TRBV6-1 to TRBJ1-1, with D perhaps TRBD1 (5 bases). Germline V gene sequence: CDR1 MNHNS, CDR2 SASEGT. The V end was cut by 10 bases, the J end by 5 bases, with 17 bases between. The CDR3 extends over 13 amino acids. As DNA, the CDR3 is TGTGCCACCATTTGGGCTCGGGGGACTGAAGCTTTCTTT. Amino acids: CATIWARGTEAFF.

This chain joins TRBV10-2 and TRBJ2-7; D remains unclear. There are 12 residues in the CDR3. Germline assignment: CDR1 WSHSY and CDR2 SAAADI. V lost 8 bases, J lost 3 bases, and 11 bases lay in between. The CDR3 protein is CASGSDYYEQYF. The CDR3 DNA sequence: TGCGCCAGCGGAAGCGATTACTACGAGCAGTACTTC.

The chain joins TRBV28 to TRBJ2-5; TRBD1 matches at 9 bases. Germline trimming cut 4 bases from V and 4 bases from J; bases unmatched to any gene: 10. Germline V lookup: CDR1 MDHEN, CDR2 SYDVKM. The length of the CDR3 is 16 residues. CDR3 DNA: TGTGCCAGCAGTTCCCAACCGGGACAGGGAAGAGAGACCCAGTACTTC. Its protein product is CASSSQPGQGRETQYF.

This clone occurred a few times. V is TRBV5-1 and J is TRBJ2-1; the D gene could be TRBD1 or TRBD2 (5 bases each). CDR1 SGHRS and CDR2 YFSETQ come from the germline V gene. The CDR3 length is 15 residues. V lost 0 bases, J lost 0 bases, and 7 bases lay in between. CDR3 protein: CASSLEGTSYNEQFF. CDR3 sequence (DNA): TGCGCCAGCAGCTTGGAAGGGACCTCCTACAATGAGCAGTTCTTC.

The chain recombines TRBV28 with TRBJ2-7; TRBD1 aligns across 9 bases. The V segment lost 5 bases and the J segment 8 bases; nucleotides outside the gene matches: 10. The CDR3 runs 14 residues. Looked up from germline, CDR1 is MDHEN and CDR2 is SYDVKM. The CDR3 coding sequence is TGTGCCAGCAGTCCGACAGGGGGGATGTCCCAGCAGTACTTC. The encoded protein is CASSPTGGMSQQYF. Filled out from reference TRBV28 and TRBJ2-7, the complete variable domain reads DVKVTQSSRYLVKRTGEKVFLECVQDMDHENMFWYRQDPGLGLRLIYFSYDVKMKEKGDIPEGYSVSREKKERFSLILESASTNQTSMYLCASSPTGGMSQQYFGPGTRLTVT.

This clone has just a few counts. The chain combines TRBV29-1 with TRBJ1-1; D remains ambiguous. The germline V gene has CDR1 SQVTM and CDR2 ANQGSEA. This CDR3 contains 13 residues. Trimming left V 5 bases short and J 1 base short, with 11 bases between. The DNA for the CDR3 is TGCAGCGTTATTTCACCGGAGAACACTGAAGCTTTCTTT. Its protein is CSVISPENTEAFF.

In this sample, this clone turned up a few times. The chain carries TRBV9 and TRBJ1-1; D uncertain. The CDR3 has 14 residues. Germline CDR1 and CDR2: SGDLS and YYNGEE. V shed 1 base and J shed 3 bases, with 10 bases lying between them. CDR3 DNA: TGTGCCAGCAGCGTACTACCCGCGGACACTGAAGCTTTCTTT. Translation: CASSVLPADTEAFF.

This clone was counted a few times. A single base separates this from a much larger clone, so it may be a read error. The chain carries TRBV27 and TRBJ1-2, with D tentatively TRBD1 (5 bases). Germline V lookup: CDR1 MNHEY, CDR2 SMNVEV (reference sequence). The CDR3 totals 18 residues. The CDR3 spells CARSFSGAGSRPIGGYTF. CDR3 bases: TGTGCCCGCAGTTTCAGCGGGGCCGGGTCACGGCCGATCGGGGGCTACACCTTC.

The chain carries TRBV2 and TRBJ2-1, with TRBD2 identical over 7 bases. The germline gives CDR1 SNHLY, CDR2 FYNNEI. The CDR3 length is 15 residues. Unmatched junction bases numbered 12, after V lost 8 bases and J lost 5 bases. This CDR3 reads CASASGNGRHNEQFF. Written as DNA, the CDR3 is TGTGCCAGCGCTTCGGGCAACGGGAGGCACAATGAGCAGTTCTTC.

The V call is TRBV4-1, the J call TRBJ1-3; D unclear. V dropped 0 bases and J dropped 0 bases, with 9 bases sitting between them. Germline CDR1 reads MGHRA; CDR2 reads YSYEKL. The CDR3 is 16 residues long. CDR3 region: CASSQENRLSGNTIYF. The CDR3, as DNA: TGCGCCAGCAGCCAAGAGAACCGACTCTCTGGAAACACCATATATTTT.

This clone has just a few counts. The gene calls are TRBV7-3 and TRBJ1-1; no clear D. From germline, CDR1 is SGHTA and CDR2 FQGTGA. The CDR3 covers 13 residues. V was pared by 7 bases and J by 1 base, with 10 bases between. This CDR3 is CASTPSPNTEAFF. CDR3 coding DNA: TGTGCCAGCACCCCGTCGCCGAACACTGAAGCTTTCTTT.

V usage is TRBV29-1 and J usage is TRBJ2-3; D is unresolved. With 4 bases removed from V and 6 bases from J, the gap between germline ends came to 8 bases. The germline CDR1 and CDR2 sequences are SQVTM and ANQGSEA. CDR3 length: 11 residues. The CDR3 nucleotides are TGCAGCGTTGTCCTAGGGGATACGCAGTATTTT. Translation: CSVVLGDTQYF.

This chain uses TRBV10-2 with TRBJ2-6, with 10 bases matching TRBD1. The ends lost 7 bases at V and 3 bases at J; junction bases unmatched: 9. Germline V CDR1 and CDR2: WSHSY, SAAADI. CDR3 length: 17 residues. DNA of the CDR3: TGCGCCAGCAACCCGGGACAGGGGAACCTTGGGGCCAACGTCCTGACTTTC. Amino acids: CASNPGQGNLGANVLTF.

In its sample, this clone was seen many times. This sequence joins TRBV7-9 and TRBJ2-1, with D perhaps matching TRBD1 or TRBD2 (5 bases each). CDR1 is SEHNR, CDR2 FQNEAQ, per germline (reference sequence). The CDR3 extends over 15 amino acids. The V gene lost 5 bases and the J gene lost 2 bases, with 13 bases spanning the gap. CDR3 DNA: TGTGCCAGCAGCCCGGGACGCTTTACCTACAATGAGCAGTTCTTC. Translated: CASSPGRFTYNEQFF.

V is TRBV30 and J is TRBJ1-1, with no clear D. V lost 0 bases to trimming and J lost 2 bases, with 7 bases between them. CDR3 length: 13 residues. CDR1 is GTSNPN, CDR2 SVGIG, per germline (reference sequence). Here the CDR3 DNA reads TGTGCCTGGAGTGTAACGGCTAACACTGAAGCTTTCTTT. This sequence encodes CAWSVTANTEAFF.

The chain links TRBV7-8 to TRBJ1-6; no clear D. Looked up from germline, CDR1 is SGHVS and CDR2 is FQNEAQ. This CDR3 has 15 amino acids. Trimming took 0 bases from V and 7 from J, leaving 10 bases between them. The CDR3 sequence: CASSLASVGNSPLHF. DNA for the CDR3: TGTGCCAGCAGCTTAGCGTCAGTGGGGAATTCACCCCTCCACTTT.

The CDR3 is CAWTSQGPLYGYTF. The CDR3 DNA reads as TGTGCCTGGACCAGTCAGGGGCCGCTCTATGGCTACACCTTC. The V call is TRBV30, the J call TRBJ1-2; possibly TRBD1 for D (6 bases). Deletions cut 4 bases from V and 4 bases from J, with 16 bases between. The CDR3 sequence is 14 residues long. Germline V gives CDR1 GTSNPN, CDR2 SVGIG (reference sequence).

The V gene is TRBV30, the J gene TRBJ1-2; the D gene is possibly TRBD1 (5 bases). The CDR3 totals 14 residues. V was pared by 3 bases and J by 4 bases, with 15 bases between. CDR1 and CDR2 from the germline V gene are GTSNPN and SVGIG (reference sequence). CDR3 nucleotide sequence: TGTGCCTGGAGGCCCCGGCAGGGTACCTATGGCTACACCTTC. Protein sequence: CAWRPRQGTYGYTF.

This clone appeared a few times. This chain joins TRBV5-1 and TRBJ2-3; D gene unclear. V gave up 5 bases and J gave up 5 bases, with 12 bases separating them. The CDR3 covers 13 residues. CDR1 SGHRS and CDR2 YFSETQ come from the germline V gene. The CDR3 loop is CASRARVEDTQYF. As DNA, the CDR3 is TGCGCCAGCAGAGCCAGAGTTGAAGATACGCAGTATTTT.

The rearrangement links TRBV29-1 to TRBJ2-3; either TRBD1 or TRBD2 may supply D (5 bases each). The CDR3 contains 15 residues. Deletions cut 7 bases from V and 2 bases from J, with 19 bases between. From germline, CDR1 is SQVTM and CDR2 ANQGSEA. The CDR3 loop reads CSATKTGTVTDTQYF. The CDR3 coding sequence is TGCAGCGCCACTAAAACCGGGACCGTCACAGATACGCAGTATTTT.

This clone showed up just a few times. The J gene is TRBJ1-1, the V gene TRBV14; D not certain. The CDR3 runs 15 residues. V was cut by 1 base and J by 1 base, with 10 bases left in between. CDR1 is SGHDN and CDR2 is FVKESK in the germline V gene. CDR3 in DNA: TGTGCCAGCAGCCAAGTAGGAACAGCGAACACTGAAGCTTTCTTT. This encodes CASSQVGTANTEAFF.

The V and J genes are TRBV4-2 and TRBJ1-2; possible D gene TRBD1, 5 bases. The CDR3 has 17 residues. The germline V and J ends were trimmed by 1 base and 5 bases, with 20 bases remaining between them. CDR1 and CDR2 (germline): LGHNA, YNFKEQ. DNA for the CDR3: TGTGCCAGCAGCCAAGGACGAGTTGGGACGGAACTTTATGGCTACACCTTC. Translated: CASSQGRVGTELYGYTF.

This chain connects TRBV7-2 to TRBJ1-6; no clear D. Trimming cost V 5 bases and J 5 bases, with 16 bases left between them. The CDR3 sequence is 16 residues long. CDR1 is SGHTA and CDR2 is FQGNSA in the germline V gene. The CDR3 here is CASSPKGWTNNSPLHF. In nucleotides, the CDR3 is TGTGCCAGCAGCCCTAAAGGTTGGACTAATAATTCACCCCTCCACTTT.

The V call is TRBV15, the J call TRBJ2-2, with a possible D match to TRBD1 (6 bases). Trimming stripped 5 bases from V and 7 bases from J, with 14 bases between. The germline gives CDR1 LNHNV, CDR2 YYDKDF (reference sequence). CDR3 length: 14 amino acids. In DNA form, the CDR3 reads TGTGCCACCAGCCAAGACAGGACAAACGGGGAGCTGTTTTTT. Translating it yields CATSQDRTNGELFF.